This T cell receptor beta chain was retrieved from a study of blood T cells in healthy people across ages. General study findings and limits: Strong correlation existed between TCR beta diversity and naive T cell percentage. Estimates of diversity drawn from one million T cells were considered underestimates. The long-lived group displayed more naive CD4+ cells, plus higher diversity, than the aged donors did.

Losses at the gene ends were 0 bases for V and 2 bases for J; bases not matched to a gene: 6. This CDR3 region has 17 residues. In germline, CDR1 is SQVTM, CDR2 ANQGSEA. This clonotype was counted only a few times. Its matching antigen is unknown. Then a second PCR, running roughly 7 to 11 cycles, was carried out with a sample-barcoded 5' primer and a J-beta primer mix. Each CDR3 protein is one row after TCRdb ran MiXCR on the 5' RACE reads. The repertoire has around 1,700,000 distinct CDR3 sequences, 28% of them found once; the top ten carry roughly 8.2%. The source is a woman aged 25 to 45 in good health. Input material: blood. The chain links TRBV29-1 to TRBJ2-1, with 11 bases identical to TRBD2. The DNA of the CDR3 is TGCAGCGTTGAAGATTTGGGGACTAGCGGAACCTACAATGAGCAGTTCTTC. Protein product: CSVEDLGTSGTYNEQFF.